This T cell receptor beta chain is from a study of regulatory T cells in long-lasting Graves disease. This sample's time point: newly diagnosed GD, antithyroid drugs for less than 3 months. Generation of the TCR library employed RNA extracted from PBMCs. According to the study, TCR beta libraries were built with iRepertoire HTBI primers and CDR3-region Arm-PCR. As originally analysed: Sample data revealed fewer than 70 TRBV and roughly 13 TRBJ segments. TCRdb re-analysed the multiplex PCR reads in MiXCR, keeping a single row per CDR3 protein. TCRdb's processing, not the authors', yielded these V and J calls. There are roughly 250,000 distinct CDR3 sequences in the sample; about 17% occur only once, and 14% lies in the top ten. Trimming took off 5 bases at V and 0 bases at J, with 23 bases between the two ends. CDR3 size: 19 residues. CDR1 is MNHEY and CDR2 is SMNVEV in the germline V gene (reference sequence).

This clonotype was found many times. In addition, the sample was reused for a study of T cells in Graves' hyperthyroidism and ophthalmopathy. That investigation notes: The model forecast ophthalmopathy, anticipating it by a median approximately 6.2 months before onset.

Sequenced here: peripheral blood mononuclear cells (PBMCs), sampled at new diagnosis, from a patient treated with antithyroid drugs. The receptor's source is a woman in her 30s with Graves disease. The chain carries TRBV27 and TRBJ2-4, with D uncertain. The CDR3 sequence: CASSQFFGVGSLAKNIQYF. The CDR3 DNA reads TGTGCCAGCAGTCAATTCTTTGGGGTAGGCTCTCTAGCCAAAAACATTCAGTACTTC.